This T cell receptor (beta chain) comes out of a study of cytomegalovirus exposure and HLA in healthy donors. Study conclusions and caveats: TCR beta chain V- and J-gene trimming was linked, in a later analysis, to a missense variant in DCLRE1C. It is likely that the observed cluster of highly shared sequence variants was a sequencing artifact. TCR beta chains numbering 164 were designated cytomegalovirus-associated.

This clone came up a few times. As yet, its antigen is unknown. This PCR relied on a set of 60 Vbeta primers and 13 Jbeta primers. Clones were read by immunoSEQ multiplex PCR, and TCRdb kept only the in-frame ones, dropping some. The data contain about 160,000 clones, more than 75% of them seen just once; the ten biggest clones take up 1.5%. The CDR3 has 12 amino acids. CDR1 is SQVTM and CDR2 is ANQGSEA in the germline V gene. J lost 1 base, V lost 7 bases, and 2 bases had no gene match. The chain couples TRBV29-1 to TRBJ1-1, with 8 bases identical to TRBD1. The specimen was PBMCs. The TCR sequence derives from a girl aged 5 to 17 in good health and CMV-seropositive. The CDR3 region is CSATGGNTEAFF. CDR3 coding DNA: TGCAGCGCCACAGGGGGGAACACTGAAGCTTTCTTT.